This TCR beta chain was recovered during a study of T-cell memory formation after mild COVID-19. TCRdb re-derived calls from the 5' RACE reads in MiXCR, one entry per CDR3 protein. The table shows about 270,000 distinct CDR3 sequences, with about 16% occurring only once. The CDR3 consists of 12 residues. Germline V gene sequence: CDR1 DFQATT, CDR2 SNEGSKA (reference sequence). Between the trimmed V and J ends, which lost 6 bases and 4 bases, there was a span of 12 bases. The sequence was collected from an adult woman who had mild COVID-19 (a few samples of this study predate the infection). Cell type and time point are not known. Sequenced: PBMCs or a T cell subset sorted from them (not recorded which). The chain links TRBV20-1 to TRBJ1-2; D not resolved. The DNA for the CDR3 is TGCAGTGCGTTTGTATCACCCTATGGCTACACCTTC. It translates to CSAFVSPYGYTF.